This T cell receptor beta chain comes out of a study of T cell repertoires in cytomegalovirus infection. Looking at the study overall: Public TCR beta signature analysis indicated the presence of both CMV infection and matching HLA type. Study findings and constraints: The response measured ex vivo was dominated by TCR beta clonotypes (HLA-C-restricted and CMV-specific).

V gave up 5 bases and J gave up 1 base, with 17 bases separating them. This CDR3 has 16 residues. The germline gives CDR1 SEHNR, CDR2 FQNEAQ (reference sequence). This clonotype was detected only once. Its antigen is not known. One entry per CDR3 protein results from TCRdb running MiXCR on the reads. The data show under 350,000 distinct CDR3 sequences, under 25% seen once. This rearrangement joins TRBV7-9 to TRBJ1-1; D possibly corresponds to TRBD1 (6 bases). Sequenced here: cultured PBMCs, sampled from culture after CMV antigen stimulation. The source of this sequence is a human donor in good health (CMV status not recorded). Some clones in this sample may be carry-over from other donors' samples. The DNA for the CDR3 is TGTGCCAGCAGCCCCCTGAGACAGGTTCGGAACACTGAAGCTTTCTTT. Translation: CASSPLRQVRNTEAFF.